Listed below are T cell receptor beta chains from one sample, sequenced in a study of OX40 agonist ivuxolimab in advanced cancers. TCRdb keeps only in-frame clones here, not all; method: immunoSEQ multiplex PCR. The sample carries about 34,000 clones, about nine tenths recorded once. The sample here was CD4+ or CD8+ T cells sorted from blood, taken in a trial of the OX40 agonist ivuxolimab. The origin of the receptors is an adult with an advanced solid tumor such as melanoma, head and neck, liver or kidney cancer. The CDR3 runs from the conserved cysteine through the conserved F or W. Each record gives: V gene, clone size, D gene, J gene, CDR3 DNA, CDR3 protein. A D gene is named only where the DNA matches it firmly. Rows give clone size only sometimes, using once, few, many, or a class for an expanded clone.

TRBV21-1,once,NA,TRBJ2-1,TGTGCCAGCAGCAAACTGGACAGTCGCCGCCCCTACAATGAGCAGTTCTTC,CASSKLDSRRPYNEQFF
TRBV29-1,NA,TRBD2,TRBJ2-2,TGCAGCGTGACTAGCGGGAGCAACGCCGGGGAGCTGTTTTTT,CSVTSGSNAGELFF
TRBV6-1,once,NA,TRBJ1-6,TGTGCCAGCAGGCCTGACGCAGGGCGGAATTCACCCCTCCACTTT,CASRPDAGRNSPLHF
TRBV27,NA,TRBD1,TRBJ2-5,TGTGCCAGCAGCCCGGACAGGGTGGTCGAGACCCAGTACTTC,CASSPDRVVETQYF
TRBV7-9,NA,NA,TRBJ1-1,TGTGCCATTCGACCAAACACTGAAGCTTTCTTT,CAIRPNTEAFF
TRBV7-8,NA,TRBD2,TRBJ2-1,TGTGCCAGCAGCCAATATGTCGCGGGAGGGAACAATGAGCAGTTCTTC,CASSQYVAGGNNEQFF
TRBV28,NA,TRBD1,TRBJ1-5,TGTGCCAGCAGTCACCAGGCACCACAGGGGCCCTTAGGGGGGGGTCAGCCCCAGCATTTT,CASSHQAPQGPLGGGQPQHF
TRBV7-9,NA,TRBD2,TRBJ2-7,TGTGCCAGCAGCTTAGTTAGCGGGGGGTCCTACGAGCAGTACTTC,CASSLVSGGSYEQYF
TRBV2,NA,NA,TRBJ2-1,TGTGCCAGCAGCTGGAGCCAATACAATGAGCAGTTCTTC,CASSWSQYNEQFF
TRBV28,few,NA,TRBJ1-1,TGTGCCAGCAGTTTATATGGGAGATATGCTTTCTTT,CASSLYGRYAFF
TRBV28,NA,TRBD1,TRBJ1-4,TGTGCCAGCAGCTTCTCCGGAGGACAGGCTAATGAAAAACTGTTTTTT,CASSFSGGQANEKLFF
TRBV7-3,NA,TRBD2,TRBJ2-2,TGTGCCAGCAGCACATTAGCGGGCGACACCGGGGAGCTGTTTTTT,CASSTLAGDTGELFF
TRBV28,NA,NA,TRBJ1-1,TGTGCCAGCCCCCCCAGGGGCCAGGGGATCACTGAAGCTTTCTTT,CASPPRGQGITEAFF
TRBV7-2,NA,TRBD1,TRBJ1-3,TGTGCCAGCAGCCCCACAGGGGGCGCCTCTGGAAACACCATATATTTT,CASSPTGGASGNTIYF
TRBV4-1,NA,TRBD2,TRBJ2-3,TGCGCCAGCAGCCAATGGGACTACACAGATACGCAGTATTTT,CASSQWDYTDTQYF
TRBV7-9,NA,NA,TRBJ2-3,TGTGCCAGCAGTCCTGGACAGAGATTCACAGATACGCAGTATTTT,CASSPGQRFTDTQYF
TRBV6-5,NA,TRBD2,TRBJ2-5,TGTGCCACGGGTAGCGGGGGCGCTAGCCAAGAGACCCAGTACTTC,CATGSGGASQETQYF
TRBV18,NA,NA,TRBJ1-1,TGTGCCAGCTCATCTTCAGTGAACACTGAAGCTTTCTTT,CASSSSVNTEAFF
TRBV10-3,NA,NA,TRBJ2-3,TGTGCCATCAGTGACGGGACTTCGGGGGTAGATACGCAGTATTTT,CAISDGTSGVDTQYF
TRBV30,NA,NA,TRBJ1-1,TGTGCCTGGAGCTCGGGGGGTTTTAACACTGAAGCTTTCTTT,CAWSSGGFNTEAFF
TRBV6-1,NA,TRBD1,TRBJ2-7,TGTGCCAGCAGACAGGGGCGAATATCCTACGAGCAGTACTTC,CASRQGRISYEQYF
TRBV12-5,NA,TRBD1,TRBJ2-2,TGTGCTAGTGGTCTAGGAAACGACAGGGGAGGCGGCACCGGGGAGCTGTTTTTT,CASGLGNDRGGGTGELFF
TRBV28,NA,TRBD1,TRBJ2-3,TGTGCCAGCCGGGGACAGGGAGAGAAGCAGTATTTT,CASRGQGEKQYF
TRBV4-2,NA,NA,TRBJ2-7,TGTGCCAGCAGCCAAGATTACACAGGGACAACTTACGAGCAGTACTTC,CASSQDYTGTTYEQYF
TRBV5-4,NA,TRBD1,TRBJ1-1,TGTGCCAGCAGCTTGGGTGGGACAGCCGGTGGCACTGAAGCTTTCTTT,CASSLGGTAGGTEAFF
TRBV7-9,NA,TRBD2,TRBJ2-1,TGTGCCAGCAACACTGGGACTACCTACAATGAGCAGTTCTTC,CASNTGTTYNEQFF
TRBV5-1,NA,NA,TRBJ2-7,TGCGCCAGCAGCTCGACAGTGTCAGGAGGTTCCTACGAGCAGTACTTC,CASSSTVSGGSYEQYF
TRBV29-1,NA,TRBD1,TRBJ1-1,TGCAGCGCTAGGACAGGGGGGAACACTGAAGCTTTCTTT,CSARTGGNTEAFF
TRBV29-1,NA,NA,TRBJ1-4,TGCAGCGTTGAGGACGGTAATGAAAAACTGTTTTTT,CSVEDGNEKLFF
TRBV4-1,NA,TRBD1,TRBJ1-2,TGCGCCAGCAGCCAAGGGACAGGGGAGGACTATGGCTACACCTTC,CASSQGTGEDYGYTF
TRBV4-1,NA,NA,TRBJ2-5,TGCGCCAGCAGCCGGGCCCCCGGGACGGTACAAGAGACCCAGTACTTC,CASSRAPGTVQETQYF
TRBV10-3,NA,TRBD2,TRBJ2-2,TGTGCCATCAGTGTGTTGGGGGGGTTGACCGGGGAGCTGTTTTTT,CAISVLGGLTGELFF
TRBV28,NA,NA,TRBJ1-1,TGTGCCAGCAGATTTGGGGGTATCGGGACAAGAGTTGAAGCTTTCTTT,CASRFGGIGTRVEAFF
TRBV6-5,NA,NA,TRBJ1-1,TGTGCCAGCAGTTACGGAAGAAGCGGGAACACTGAAGCTTTCTTT,CASSYGRSGNTEAFF
TRBV7-2,NA,NA,TRBJ1-1,TGTGCCAGCAGCTTAGCCGGGGCGGGGATTAGGGCGAACACTGAAGCTTTCTTT,CASSLAGAGIRANTEAFF
TRBV28,NA,NA,TRBJ2-7,TGTGCCAGCAGTTTTCAGGGCTCCTACGAGCAGTACTTC,CASSFQGSYEQYF
TRBV7-2,NA,NA,TRBJ2-3,TGTGCCAGCAGCTTAGGGGCAGATACGCAGTATTTT,CASSLGADTQYF
TRBV10-3,NA,TRBD1,TRBJ1-2,TGTGCCATCAGTAGACAGGGGGACTATGGCTACACCTTC,CAISRQGDYGYTF
TRBV6-1,NA,TRBD1,TRBJ2-1,TGTGCCAGCAGTGAATCCCCTGGACAGGGGCCCTACAATGAGCAGTTCTTC,CASSESPGQGPYNEQFF
TRBV6-6,NA,NA,TRBJ2-5,TGTGCCAGCAGTTACTTGGGGGAGTTCCAAGAGACCCAGTACTTC,CASSYLGEFQETQYF
TRBV28,NA,NA,TRBJ1-6,TGTGCCAGCAGCCTAGGGGGGCAGGGGAGCTATAATTCACCCCTCCACTTT,CASSLGGQGSYNSPLHF
TRBV12-2,NA,NA,TRBJ2-5,TGTGCAAGTCCCGTACCATATTCAATTCACTCGGCCCAGTACTTC,CASPVPYSIHSAQYF
TRBV6-1,NA,NA,TRBJ1-1,TGTGCCAGCTATTGGAAGGGACGGGACACTGAAGCTTTCTTT,CASYWKGRDTEAFF
TRBV2,NA,NA,TRBJ2-5,TGTGCCAGCAGCCAATCGGTAGAGACCCAGTACTTC,CASSQSVETQYF
TRBV14,NA,TRBD1,TRBJ1-1,TGTGCCAGCAGCCGAGTGGACAGGGGGGCTGAAGCTTTCTTT,CASSRVDRGAEAFF
TRBV30,NA,NA,TRBJ1-1,TGTGCCTGGAGTGGGGGGCGCGGGACTGAAGCTTTCTTT,CAWSGGRGTEAFF
TRBV28,NA,NA,TRBJ2-4,TGTGCCAGCAGTGCCAATGAGGTTCGGGACATTCAGTACTTC,CASSANEVRDIQYF
TRBV9,NA,TRBD2,TRBJ2-5,TGTGCCAGCAGCGAGGGACTAGCGGGAGAGACCCAGTACTTC,CASSEGLAGETQYF
TRBV6-1,NA,NA,TRBJ1-6,TGTGCCAGCAGTGGATCCGAGACCCTCCACTTT,CASSGSETLHF
TRBV7-2,NA,NA,TRBJ2-7,TGTGCCAGCAGCTTAGCGGCAGGGGGGATTTGGGAGCAGTACTTC,CASSLAAGGIWEQYF
TRBV5-8,once,NA,TRBJ2-5,TGTGCCAGCAGCTTGGCGGGAGTTTTAGAGACCCAGTACTTC,CASSLAGVLETQYF
TRBV2,once,TRBD1,TRBJ2-5,TGTGCCAGCCAGACAGGGGGTCGCGTAAAAGAGACCCAGTACTTC,CASQTGGRVKETQYF
TRBV30,NA,NA,TRBJ1-2,TGTGCCTGGAGTCTCGTGCTCGAAACTAACTATGGCTACACCTTC,CAWSLVLETNYGYTF
TRBV6-1,NA,NA,TRBJ2-3,TGTGCCAGCGGTGGGGAGTCGGCCATATTTCCGTATACGCAGTATTTT,CASGGESAIFPYTQYF
TRBV19,once,TRBD2,TRBJ2-3,TGTGCCAGTAAGGCGGGAGTAAGCACAGATACGCAGTATTTT,CASKAGVSTDTQYF
TRBV28,NA,NA,TRBJ1-2,TGTGCCAGCAGTCTACCGGGACAACCAGTCTATGGCTACACCTTC,CASSLPGQPVYGYTF
TRBV23-1,NA,NA,TRBJ1-2,TGCGCCAGCACGGGGGTTATTGGCTACACCTTC,CASTGVIGYTF